These 17 T cell receptor beta chains were sequenced from one sample in a study of T cell clonality in common variable immunodeficiency (dated by TCRdb to the mid-2010s). The library was generated by the immunoSEQ multiplex PCR assay. TCRdb limited this immuneACCESS table to in-frame rearrangements with V and J called. A share of clones is missing; checked studies link under half to unresolved V genes, and the rest is unexplained. There are around 57,000 clones in this sample, and none of them is a singleton. The ten largest clones capture nearly 3.5% of the sample. Material: peripheral blood mononuclear cells. These receptors all stem from a person aged 18 to 70 in good health.

There are many counts of this clone. The sequence runs out 3 residues before the end of the CDR3; the remainder is reconstructed from the germline J gene. The chain combines TRBV19 with TRBJ2-1; TRBD2 aligns across 8 bases. Germline CDR1 and CDR2: LNHDA and SQIVND (reference sequence). This CDR3 comprises 13 residues. V trimming: 4 bases; J trimming: 9 bases; junction bases outside the gene matches: 5. Here the CDR3 reads CASSTGLAFEQFF. The DNA read from the CDR3 is TGTGCCAGTAGTACTGGACTAGCTTTTGAG.

There are many counts of this clone. The observed sequence ends 3 residues before the CDR3 terminus, with the missing tail filled in from the germline J gene. The genes are TRBV6-2 or TRBV6-3 and TRBJ2-7, with TRBD2 as a possible D gene (6 bases). The V gene's germline CDR1 is MNHEY and CDR2 SVGEGT. The CDR3 is 13 residues long. Trimming pared 7 bases from V and 1 base from J, leaving 11 bases between. Incomplete CDR3 DNA: TGTGCCAGCACCCCTAGCGCTTCCTACGAG. Translating gives CASTPSASYE. The whole CDR3 sequence reads CASTPSASYEQYF.

This clone was detected many times. The CDR3 end lies 3 residues beyond the end of the read and is filled in from the germline J gene. The rearrangement links TRBV6-2 or TRBV6-3 to TRBJ2-4, with D perhaps matching TRBD1 (6 bases). The CDR3 sequence is 15 residues long. Per the germline V gene, CDR1 is MNHEY and CDR2 is SVGEGT. Trimming shortened V by 7 bases and J by 1 base, and 14 bases separated the two germline ends. The covered CDR3 bases are TGTGCCAGCAACCCGACAGGACTGGCCAAAAACATT. This gives the protein CASNPTGLAKNI. The CDR3 reads in full as CASNPTGLAKNIQYF.

This clone was seen at least ten times. From the germline J gene comes the end of the CDR3, since the read stops 3 residues before it. The chain has TRBV19 and TRBJ2-1; 14 bases map to TRBD2. Germline V gene data show CDR1 as LNHDA and CDR2 as SQIVND (reference sequence). This CDR3 spans 19 amino acids. Germline trimming cut 1 base from V and 2 bases from J; bases unmatched to any gene: 7. The CDR3: CASSIGWTSGRRAYNEQFF. The sequenced part of the CDR3 DNA is TGTGCCAGTAGTATAGGGTGGACTAGCGGGAGGAGGGCCTACAATGAG.

This clone showed up many times. The CDR3 is cut off 3 residues early in the read; its end comes from the germline J gene. V usage is TRBV29-1 and J usage is TRBJ2-7; tentatively, D is TRBD1 (6 bases). Germline loops: CDR1 SQVTM, CDR2 ANQGSEA. Trimming removed 2 bases at V and 3 bases at J, with 8 bases between. The CDR3 is 12 residues long. Partial CDR3 DNA: TGCAGCGTTGAAACAGGGCGCTACGAG. Translated: CSVETGRYE. Given in full, the CDR3 is CSVETGRYEQYF.

This clone was found many times. The read terminates 3 residues ahead of where the CDR3 ends, so the germline J gene completes it. The rearrangement uses TRBV12-5 and TRBJ2-1; the match to TRBD2 covers 12 bases. Germline V gene lookup returns CDR1 LGHNT and CDR2 FRNRAP. There are 16 residues in the CDR3. V was pared by 6 bases and J by 7 bases, with 10 bases of the junction left unmatched. The CDR3 sequence is CASGPSTSGSGNEQFF. The DNA read from the CDR3 is TGTGCTAGTGGCCCCTCGACTAGCGGGAGCGGTAATGAG. Filled out from reference TRBV12-5 and TRBJ2-1, the complete variable domain reads DARVTQTPRHKVTEMGQEVTMRCQPILGHNTVFWYRQTMMQGLELLAYFRNRAPLDDSGMPKDRFSAEMPDATLATLKIQPSEPRDSAVYFCASGPSTSGSGNEQFFGPGTRLTVL.

This clone appeared many times. The covered CDR3 bases are TGTGCCAGCAGCCCCAGAGGGACAGGGGTCGGAGGT. This gives the protein CASSPRGTGVGG. The complete CDR3 protein is CASSPRGTGVGGQYF. This chain connects TRBV5-6 to TRBJ2-4, with 10 positions matching TRBD1. The read terminates 3 residues before the CDR3 end, so the remaining end is supplied by the germline J gene. The CDR3 is made up of 15 amino acids. Germline V lookup: CDR1 SGHDT, CDR2 YYEEEE.

At least ten counts were recorded for this clone. The read ends 3 residues shy of where the CDR3 ends; the end is completed using the germline J gene. The chain couples TRBV18 to TRBJ1-1, with D perhaps matching TRBD1 (6 bases). The germline V gene encodes CDR1 KGHSH and CDR2 LQKENI. The CDR3 spans 15 residues. V was clipped by 2 bases and J by 4 bases, with 14 bases between them. The CDR3 protein is CASSPGGGVATEAFF. Incomplete CDR3 DNA: TGTGCCAGCTCACCAGGAGGGGGGGTTGCCACTGAA. The variable domain in full, with the rest retrieved from reference TRBV18 and TRBJ1-1, is NAGVMQNPRHLVRRRGQEARLRCSPMKGHSHVYWYRQLPEEGLKFMVYLQKENIIDESGMPKERFSAEFPKEGPSILRIQQVVRGDSAAYFCASSPGGGVATEAFFGQGTRLTVV.

A note on this clone: From the germline J gene comes the end of the CDR3, since the read stops 3 residues before it. The chain couples TRBV7-8 to TRBJ1-1; 7 bases fit TRBD1. CDR1 and CDR2 from the germline V gene are SGHVS and FQNEAQ. The CDR3 loop spans 13 amino acids. Germline trimming cut 8 bases from V and 2 bases from J; bases unmatched to any gene: 5. Partial CDR3 DNA: TGTGCCAGCGGTTACAGGGGAAACACTGAA. This encodes CASGYRGNTE. The whole CDR3 is CASGYRGNTEAFF.

This clone showed up many times. The read stops 3 residues short of the end of the CDR3; the missing end is completed from the germline J gene. This chain joins TRBV18 and TRBJ1-4; 11 nucleotides line up with TRBD1. The CDR3 length is 14 residues. CDR1 is KGHSH, CDR2 LQKENI, per germline. Losses at the gene ends were 3 bases for V and 6 bases for J; bases not matched to a gene: 0. Here the CDR3 reads CASSPGQGDEKLFF. Partial CDR3 DNA: TGTGCCAGCTCACCGGGACAGGGGGATGAAAAA.

This clone was picked up a small number of times. The read is 3 residues too short to cover the CDR3 end, so that end is filled in from the germline J gene. J is TRBJ2-5 and V is TRBV7-3, with 11 bases identical to TRBD2. Germline values: CDR1 SGHTA, CDR2 FQGTGA. CDR3 length equals 20 residues. Trimming removed 0 bases from V and 0 bases from J; junction bases left unmatched: 12. The CDR3 loop reads CASSLTTDSTSGTYQETQYF. CDR3 DNA (partial): TGTGCCAGCAGCTTAACGACAGACTCGACTAGCGGGACGTACCAAGAGACC.

This clone was detected many times. Sequencing ends 3 residues short of the CDR3 end; the germline J gene provides the rest. This rearrangement joins TRBV20-1 to TRBJ1-2, with D tentatively TRBD1 (5 bases). Germline V CDR1 and CDR2: DFQATT, SNEGSKA (reference sequence). This CDR3 spans 16 amino acids. V lost 2 bases and J 3 bases, leaving 19 bases between the germline ends. The DNA read from the CDR3 is TGCAGTGCTAGAAGTGAGACCTCCGGAGGGGACTATGGC. Protein product: CSARSETSGGDYG. The full CDR3 reads CSARSETSGGDYGYTF.

Many counts were recorded for this clone. Read sequence stops 3 residues before the CDR3 end, and the germline J gene provides the missing end. This chain uses TRBV5-1 with TRBJ2-7; 7 bases line up with TRBD1. The germline gives CDR1 SGHRS, CDR2 YFSETQ. This CDR3 region has 14 residues. V shed 3 bases and J 2 bases; nucleotides not matched to a gene: 5. CDR3 loop: CASSWTGGTYEQYF. The covered CDR3 bases are TGCGCCAGCAGCTGGACAGGCGGCACCTACGAG.

This clone was seen a handful of times. The CDR3 is cut off 3 residues early in the read; its end comes from the germline J gene. V and J are TRBV20-1 and TRBJ2-3; TRBD1 matches 7 bases. CDR1 and CDR2 (germline): DFQATT, SNEGSKA (reference sequence). The CDR3 has 13 amino acids. CDR3 bases read: TGCAGTGCTGGCGGTCTCCAGGGGGAGACG. It yields the protein CSAGGLQGET. The CDR3 reads in full as CSAGGLQGETQYF.

This clone was picked up many times. The CDR3 end lies 3 residues beyond the end of the read and is filled in from the germline J gene. The chain carries TRBV7-8 and TRBJ2-5, with 10 bases lining up with TRBD2. The length of the CDR3 is 15 residues. Unmatched junction bases numbered 6, after V lost 8 bases and J lost 0 bases. The germline gives CDR1 SGHVS, CDR2 FQNEAQ. The CDR3 region is CASGGLAGDQETQYF. Incomplete CDR3 DNA: TGTGCCAGCGGGGGGCTAGCGGGAGACCAAGAGACC.

This clone was counted many times. The CDR3 sequence: CSGDPGTGSYEQYF. The covered CDR3 bases are TGCAGTGGAGACCCCGGGACAGGATCCTACGAG. The chain has TRBV20-1 and TRBJ2-7; 8 nucleotides line up with TRBD1. The read halts 3 residues ahead of the CDR3 end, with the missing end drawn from the germline J gene. Per the germline V gene, CDR1 is DFQATT and CDR2 is SNEGSKA (reference sequence). The CDR3 covers 14 residues. Trimming took 7 bases from V and 1 from J; bases not matched to a gene: 9.

This clone has just a few counts. The CDR3 extends 3 residues past the end of the read, so its final part is completed from the germline J gene. This sequence joins TRBV29-1 and TRBJ2-1, with 7 bases matching TRBD2. Germline lookup yields CDR1 SQVTM and CDR2 ANQGSEA. The CDR3 totals 16 residues. J was trimmed by 5 bases and V by 1 base; bases with no gene match: 11. The CDR3 bases that were read are TGCAGCGTTGAAGGGCTAAGACTAGCACAGAACAATGAG. It yields the protein CSVEGLRLAQNNE. The entire CDR3 sequence reads CSVEGLRLAQNNEQFF.